This T cell receptor beta chain was recovered during a study of T cell changes during pregnancy in multiple sclerosis. V gave up 3 bases and J gave up 4 bases; unmatched junction bases: 6. The CDR3 extends over 16 amino acids. Germline-derived CDR1 and CDR2 are SGHVS and FQNEAQ. Using immunoSEQ multiplex PCR, the repertoire was profiled, and TCRdb retains in-frame clones only, with some absent. The sample has fewer than 45,000 clones; more than 75% are singletons. The chain employs TRBV7-8 and TRBJ2-5; 12 positions match TRBD2. Sequenced here: CD8+ T cells from peripheral blood mononuclear cells, sampled in the third trimester of pregnancy. This clonotype was sampled from a female donor with multiple sclerosis, enrolled in a pregnancy study. The CDR3 DNA reads TGTGCCAGCAGCTTCACTAGCGGGGGGTTTGGAGAGACCCAGTACTTC. It specifies CASSFTSGGFGETQYF.